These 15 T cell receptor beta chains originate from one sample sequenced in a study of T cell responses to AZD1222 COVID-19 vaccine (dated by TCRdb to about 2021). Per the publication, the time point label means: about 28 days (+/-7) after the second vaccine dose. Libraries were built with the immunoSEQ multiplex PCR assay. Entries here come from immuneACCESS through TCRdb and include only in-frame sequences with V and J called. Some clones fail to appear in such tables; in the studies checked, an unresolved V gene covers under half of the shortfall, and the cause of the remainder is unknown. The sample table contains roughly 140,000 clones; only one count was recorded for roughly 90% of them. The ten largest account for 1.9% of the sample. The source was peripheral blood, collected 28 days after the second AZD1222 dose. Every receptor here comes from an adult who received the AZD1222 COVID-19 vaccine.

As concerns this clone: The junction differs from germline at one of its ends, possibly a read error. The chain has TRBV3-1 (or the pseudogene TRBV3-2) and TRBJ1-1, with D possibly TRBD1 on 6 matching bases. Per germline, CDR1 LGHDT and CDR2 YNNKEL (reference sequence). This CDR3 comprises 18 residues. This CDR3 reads CASNQDSRGNLMNTEAFF. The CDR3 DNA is TGTGCCAGCAACCAAGATTCCAGGGGAAATCTCATGAACACTGAAGCTTTCTTT.

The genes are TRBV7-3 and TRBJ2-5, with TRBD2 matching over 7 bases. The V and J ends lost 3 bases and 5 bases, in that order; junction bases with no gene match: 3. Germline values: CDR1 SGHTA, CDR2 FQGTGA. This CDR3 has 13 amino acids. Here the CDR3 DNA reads TGTGCCAGCAGCTTGTCACTAGCGGAGACCCAGTACTTC. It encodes CASSLSLAETQYF.

CDR3: CASSLPGTGAYNEQFF. DNA of the CDR3: TGTGCCAGCAGTTTACCGGGGACAGGGGCTTACAATGAGCAGTTCTTC. This chain joins TRBV28 and TRBJ2-1; 10 nucleotides line up with TRBD1. The V gene end was trimmed by 2 bases and the J gene end by 4 bases; junction bases not matched to a gene: 5. Looked up from germline, CDR1 is MDHEN and CDR2 is SYDVKM. The CDR3 has 16 amino acids.

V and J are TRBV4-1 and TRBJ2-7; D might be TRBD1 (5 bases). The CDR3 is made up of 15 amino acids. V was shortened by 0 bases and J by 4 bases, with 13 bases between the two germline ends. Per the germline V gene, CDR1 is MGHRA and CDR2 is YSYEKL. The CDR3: CASSQDRSKGYEQYF. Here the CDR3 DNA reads TGCGCCAGCAGCCAAGATCGGAGCAAGGGGTACGAGCAGTACTTC.

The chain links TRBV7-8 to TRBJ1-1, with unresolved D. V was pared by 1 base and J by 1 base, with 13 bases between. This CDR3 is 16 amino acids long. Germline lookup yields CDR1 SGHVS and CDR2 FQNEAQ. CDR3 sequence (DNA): TGTGCCAGCAGCTTAGTGGAGGGTGTCAGGAACACTGAAGCTTTCTTT. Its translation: CASSLVEGVRNTEAFF. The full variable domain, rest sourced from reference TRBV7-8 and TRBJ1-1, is GAGVSQSPRYKVAKRGQDVALRCDPISGHVSLFWYQQALGQGPEFLTYFQNEAQLDKSGLPSDRFFAERPEGSVSTLKIQRTQQEDSAVYLCASSLVEGVRNTEAFFGQGTRLTVV.

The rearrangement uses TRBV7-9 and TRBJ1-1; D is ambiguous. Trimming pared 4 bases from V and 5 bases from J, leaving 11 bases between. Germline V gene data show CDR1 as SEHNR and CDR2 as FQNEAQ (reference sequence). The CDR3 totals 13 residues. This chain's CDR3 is CASSSWTDTEAFF. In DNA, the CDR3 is TGTGCCAGCAGCTCTTGGACCGATACTGAAGCTTTCTTT. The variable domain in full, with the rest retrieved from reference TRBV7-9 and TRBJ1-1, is DTGVSQNPRHKITKRGQNVTFRCDPISEHNRLYWYRQTLGQGPEFLTYFQNEAQLEKSRLLSDRFSAERPKGSFSTLEIQRTEQGDSAMYLCASSSWTDTEAFFGQGTRLTVV.

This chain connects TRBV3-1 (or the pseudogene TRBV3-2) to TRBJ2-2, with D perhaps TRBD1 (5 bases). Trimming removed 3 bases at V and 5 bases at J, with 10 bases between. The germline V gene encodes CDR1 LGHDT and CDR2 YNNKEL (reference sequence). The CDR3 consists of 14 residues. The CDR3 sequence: CASSQGRATGELFF. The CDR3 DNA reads TGTGCCAGCAGCCAGGGGCGCGCAACCGGGGAGCTGTTTTTT.

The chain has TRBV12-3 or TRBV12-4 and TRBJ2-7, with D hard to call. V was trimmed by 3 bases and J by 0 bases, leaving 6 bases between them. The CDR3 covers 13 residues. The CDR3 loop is CASSFSDSYEQYF. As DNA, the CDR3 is TGTGCCAGCAGTTTCTCCGACTCCTACGAGCAGTACTTC.

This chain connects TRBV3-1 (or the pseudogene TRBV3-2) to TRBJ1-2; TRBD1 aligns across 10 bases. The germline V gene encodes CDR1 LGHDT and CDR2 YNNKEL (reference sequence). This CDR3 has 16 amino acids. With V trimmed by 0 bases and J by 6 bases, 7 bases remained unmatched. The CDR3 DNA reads TGTGCCAGCAGCCAAGAGGGACAGGGGATAGTCGATGGCTACACCTTC. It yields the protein CASSQEGQGIVDGYTF.

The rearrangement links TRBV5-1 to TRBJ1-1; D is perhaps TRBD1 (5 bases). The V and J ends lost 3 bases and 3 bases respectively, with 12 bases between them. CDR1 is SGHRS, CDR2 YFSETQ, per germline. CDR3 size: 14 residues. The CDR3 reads CASSYRDLDTEAFF. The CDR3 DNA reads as TGCGCCAGCAGCTACCGGGACCTGGACACTGAAGCTTTCTTT.

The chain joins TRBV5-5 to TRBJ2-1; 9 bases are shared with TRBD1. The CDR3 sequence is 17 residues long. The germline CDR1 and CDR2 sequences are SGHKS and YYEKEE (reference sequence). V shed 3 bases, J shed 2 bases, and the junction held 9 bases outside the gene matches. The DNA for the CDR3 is TGTGCCAGCAGCTGGGCCGAAGGGACAGGGACCTACAATGAGCAGTTCTTC. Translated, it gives CASSWAEGTGTYNEQFF.

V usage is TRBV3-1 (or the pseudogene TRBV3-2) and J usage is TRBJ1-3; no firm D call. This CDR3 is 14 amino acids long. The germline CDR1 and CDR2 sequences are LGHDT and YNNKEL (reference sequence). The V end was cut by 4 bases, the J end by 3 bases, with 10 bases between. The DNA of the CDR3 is TGTGCCAGCAGCCCCCCCCGGGATGGAAACACCATATATTTT. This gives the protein CASSPPRDGNTIYF.

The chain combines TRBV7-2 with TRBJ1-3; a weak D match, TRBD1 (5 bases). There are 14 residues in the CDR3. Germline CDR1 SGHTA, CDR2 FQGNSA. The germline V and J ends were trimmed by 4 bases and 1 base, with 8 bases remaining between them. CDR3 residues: CASSWGGSGNTIYF. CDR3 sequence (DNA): TGTGCCAGCAGCTGGGGGGGGTCTGGAAACACCATATATTTT.

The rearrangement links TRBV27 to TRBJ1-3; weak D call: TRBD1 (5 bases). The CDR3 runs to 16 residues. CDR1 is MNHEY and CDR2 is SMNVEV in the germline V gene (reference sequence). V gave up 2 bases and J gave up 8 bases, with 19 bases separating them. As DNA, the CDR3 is TGTGCCAGCAGTTTAGGTCTTGGACCGGGGGAGGACACCATATATTTT. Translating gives CASSLGLGPGEDTIYF.

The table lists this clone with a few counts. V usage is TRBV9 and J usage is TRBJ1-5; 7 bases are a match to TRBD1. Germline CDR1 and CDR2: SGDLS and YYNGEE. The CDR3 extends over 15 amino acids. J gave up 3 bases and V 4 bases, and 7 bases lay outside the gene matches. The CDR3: CASSSRDSANQPQHF. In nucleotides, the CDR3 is TGTGCCAGCAGCTCCCGGGACAGTGCCAATCAGCCCCAGCATTTT. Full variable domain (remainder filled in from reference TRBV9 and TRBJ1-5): DSGVTQTPKHLITATGQRVTLRCSPRSGDLSVYWYQQSLDQGLQFLIQYYNGEERAKGNILERFSAQQFPDLHSELNLSSLELGDSALYFCASSSRDSANQPQHFGDGTRLSIL.